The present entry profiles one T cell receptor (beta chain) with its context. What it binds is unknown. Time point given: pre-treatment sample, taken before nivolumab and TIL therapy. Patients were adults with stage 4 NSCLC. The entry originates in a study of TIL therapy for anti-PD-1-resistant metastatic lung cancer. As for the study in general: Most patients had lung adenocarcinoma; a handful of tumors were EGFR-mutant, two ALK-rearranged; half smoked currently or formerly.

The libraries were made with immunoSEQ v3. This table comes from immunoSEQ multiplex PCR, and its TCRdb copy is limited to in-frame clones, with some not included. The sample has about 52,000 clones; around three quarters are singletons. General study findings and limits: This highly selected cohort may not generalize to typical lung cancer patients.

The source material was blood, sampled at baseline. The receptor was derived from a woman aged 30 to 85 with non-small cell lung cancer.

The CDR3 loop is CASSLFSSVEGYTF. The CDR3 bases are TGTGCCAGCAGCTTATTCAGTTCGGTAGAAGGCTACACCTTC. This sequence joins TRBV7-9 and TRBJ1-2; unclear D gene. Trimming removed 2 bases at V and 8 bases at J, with 15 bases between. Germline loops: CDR1 SEHNR, CDR2 FQNEAQ (reference sequence). The CDR3 has 14 amino acids.